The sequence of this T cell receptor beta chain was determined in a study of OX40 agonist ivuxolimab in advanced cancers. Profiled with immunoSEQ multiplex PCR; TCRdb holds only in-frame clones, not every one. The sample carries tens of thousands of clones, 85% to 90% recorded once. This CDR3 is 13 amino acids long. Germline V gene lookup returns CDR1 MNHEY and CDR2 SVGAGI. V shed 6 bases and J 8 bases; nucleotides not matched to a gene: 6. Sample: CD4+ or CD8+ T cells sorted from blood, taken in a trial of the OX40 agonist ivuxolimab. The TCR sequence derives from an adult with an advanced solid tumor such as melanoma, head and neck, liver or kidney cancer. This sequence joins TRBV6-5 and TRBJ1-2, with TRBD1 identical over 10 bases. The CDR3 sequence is CASSLDRGGGYTF. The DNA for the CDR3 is TGTGCCAGCAGCCTGGACAGGGGGGGCGGCTACACCTTC.